The next 25 T cell receptor beta chains were all read from a single sample in a study of blood T cell repertoires in COVID-19. Using immunoSEQ multiplex PCR, the repertoire was profiled, and TCRdb retains in-frame clones only, with some absent. This table holds 200,000 to 300,000 clones, around 90% found once. Material: peripheral blood. The source of these receptors is a woman under 40 with acute or convalescent COVID-19.

J is TRBJ1-3 and V is TRBV7-2, with 8 bases lining up with TRBD1. V was clipped by 5 bases and J by 0 bases; unmatched bases: 9. Germline V CDR1 and CDR2: SGHTA, FQGNSA. The CDR3 runs 17 residues. The CDR3: CASSHTIGTGSGNTIYF. DNA for the CDR3: TGTGCCAGCAGCCACACCATCGGGACAGGCTCTGGAAACACCATATATTTT. Full variable domain (rest looked up from reference TRBV7-2 and TRBJ1-3): GAGVSQSPSNKVTEKGKDVELRCDPISGHTALYWYRQSLGQGLEFLIYFQGNSAPDKSGLPSDRFSAERTGGSVSTLTIQRTQQEDSAVYLCASSHTIGTGSGNTIYFGEGSWLTVV.

The chain links TRBV9 to TRBJ2-7; TRBD2 aligns across 8 bases. The CDR3 runs 14 residues. V was clipped by 0 bases and J by 7 bases; unmatched bases: 6. Germline V lookup: CDR1 SGDLS, CDR2 YYNGEE. Here the CDR3 reads CASSVAAGVREQYF. The CDR3 DNA follows: TGTGCCAGCAGCGTAGCAGCGGGAGTGCGTGAGCAGTACTTC. Filled out from reference TRBV9 and TRBJ2-7, the complete variable domain reads DSGVTQTPKHLITATGQRVTLRCSPRSGDLSVYWYQQSLDQGLQFLIQYYNGEERAKGNILERFSAQQFPDLHSELNLSSLELGDSALYFCASSVAAGVREQYFGPGTRLTVT.

There are a few counts of this clone. This chain joins TRBV29-1 and TRBJ1-1; 9 bases line up with TRBD1. The trim removed 3 bases at V and 1 base at J, leaving 9 bases unmatched. Germline V gene sequence: CDR1 SQVTM, CDR2 ANQGSEA. This CDR3 is 16 amino acids long. The DNA of the CDR3 is TGCAGCGTTGAGACCCCGGGACAGGGTGCGAACACTGAAGCTTTCTTT. Amino acid sequence: CSVETPGQGANTEAFF. Full variable domain (remainder filled in from reference TRBV29-1 and TRBJ1-1): SAVISQKPSRDICQRGTSLTIQCQVDSQVTMMFWYRQQPGQSLTLIATANQGSEATYESGFVIDKFPISRPNLTFSTLTVSNMSPEDSSIYLCSVETPGQGANTEAFFGQGTRLTVV.

J is TRBJ2-7 and V is TRBV6-6; 8 bases match TRBD2. The germline V gene encodes CDR1 MNHNY and CDR2 SVGAGI (reference sequence). Trimming took 9 bases from V and 10 from J; bases not matched to a gene: 8. The CDR3 runs 11 residues. Here the CDR3 DNA reads TGTGCCAGTAGCCCGGGAGGGTTACAGTACTTC. Protein sequence: CASSPGGLQYF.

In this sample, this clone turned up once. The V call is TRBV6-5, the J call TRBJ2-3; 8 bases are shared with TRBD2. The CDR3 is 16 amino acids. Germline loops: CDR1 MNHEY, CDR2 SVGAGI. V shed 2 bases, J shed 5 bases, and the junction held 9 bases outside the gene matches. DNA of the CDR3: TGTGCCAGCAGTTACGGGTTAGCGGGACCTCAAGATACGCAGTATTTT. Translating gives CASSYGLAGPQDTQYF.

V and J are TRBV3-1 (or the pseudogene TRBV3-2) and TRBJ2-7; no reliable D call. The ends were cut back, 4 bases at V and 3 bases at J, with 7 bases in the middle. CDR3 length: 12 residues. Germline CDR1 LGHDT, CDR2 YNNKEL (reference sequence). CDR3 loop: CASSLIGYEQYF. As DNA, the CDR3 is TGTGCCAGCAGCCTGATCGGCTACGAGCAGTACTTC.

The CDR3 here is CSARRGNEQYF. The DNA of the CDR3 is TGCAGTGCTAGGAGGGGGAACGAGCAGTACTTC. This sequence joins TRBV20-1 and TRBJ2-7; TRBD1 is a possible D gene (6 bases). Germline V gene lookup returns CDR1 DFQATT and CDR2 SNEGSKA (reference sequence). V dropped 3 bases and J dropped 5 bases, with 8 bases sitting between them. The CDR3 is 11 amino acids.

This clone was seen a handful of times. The rearrangement uses TRBV3-1 (or the pseudogene TRBV3-2) and TRBJ2-1, with 13 positions matching TRBD2. Germline CDR1 reads LGHDT; CDR2 reads YNNKEL (reference sequence). There are 19 residues in the CDR3. The junction had 13 bases not matched to a gene; V was cut back by 0 bases and J by 8 bases. The CDR3 DNA follows: TGTGCCAGCAGCCAAGAAAGGGCTATGACTAGCGGGAGGAGCGATGAGCAGTTCTTC. Protein: CASSQERAMTSGRSDEQFF.

The chain combines TRBV7-9 with TRBJ1-4, with D possibly being TRBD1 (6 bases). The V end was cut by 6 bases, the J end by 0 bases, with 11 bases between. This CDR3 has 15 amino acids. The germline V gene has CDR1 SEHNR and CDR2 FQNEAQ (reference sequence). The DNA of the CDR3 is TGTGCCAGCAGAGAGACAGGAGCAACTAATGAAAAACTGTTTTTT. Protein sequence: CASRETGATNEKLFF.

The gene calls are TRBV10-3 and TRBJ2-5, with 9 bases fitting TRBD1. The CDR3 contains 13 residues. CDR1 and CDR2 from the germline V gene are ENHRY and SYGVKD. J lost 4 bases, V lost 6 bases, and 3 bases had no gene match. CDR3 nucleotide sequence: TGTGCCATCAGGGGACAGGGTGGAGAGACCCAGTACTTC. Encoded protein: CAIRGQGGETQYF.

This CDR3 is CAGGRTASSEQFF. In nucleotides, the CDR3 is TGTGCCGGGGGCCGTACTGCGTCCAGTGAGCAGTTCTTC. V usage is TRBV2 and J usage is TRBJ2-1; D is perhaps TRBD1 (6 bases). Between the trimmed V and J ends, which lost 11 bases and 9 bases, there was a span of 20 bases. There are 13 residues in the CDR3. CDR1 is SNHLY, CDR2 FYNNEI, per germline.

V is TRBV7-9 and J is TRBJ2-5, with 9 bases lining up with TRBD1. The V gene's germline CDR1 is SEHNR and CDR2 FQNEAQ (reference sequence). This CDR3 contains 14 residues. The ends lost 5 bases at V and 2 bases at J; junction bases unmatched: 3. CDR3 in DNA: TGTGCCAGCAGCCTTGGGACAGGGCAAGAGACCCAGTACTTC. Translated, it gives CASSLGTGQETQYF. The full variable domain, with the rest looked up from reference TRBV7-9 and TRBJ2-5, is DTGVSQNPRHKITKRGQNVTFRCDPISEHNRLYWYRQTLGQGPEFLTYFQNEAQLEKSRLLSDRFSAERPKGSFSTLEIQRTEQGDSAMYLCASSLGTGQETQYFGPGTRLLVL.

The chain joins TRBV2 to TRBJ1-5, with 9 nucleotides matching TRBD1. Per the germline V gene, CDR1 is SNHLY and CDR2 is FYNNEI. The junction had 5 bases not matched to a gene; V was cut back by 7 bases and J by 1 base. This CDR3 region has 15 residues. The CDR3 loop is CASTHDRGSNQPQHF. In nucleotides, the CDR3 is TGTGCCAGCACTCACGACAGGGGGAGCAATCAGCCCCAGCATTTT.

This clone was seen just once. This chain links TRBV30 with TRBJ1-3; 11 positions match TRBD1. This CDR3 contains 15 residues. V dropped 8 bases and J dropped 7; count of bases not matched to a gene: 13. Germline V lookup: CDR1 GTSNPN, CDR2 SVGIG (reference sequence). CDR3 sequence: CARTGTGGFSNTIYF. The CDR3 nucleotides read TGTGCCAGAACCGGGACAGGGGGTTTTTCGAACACCATATATTTT.

The rearrangement uses TRBV3-1 (or the pseudogene TRBV3-2) and TRBJ2-3; TRBD2 matches at 11 bases. In germline, CDR1 is LGHDT, CDR2 YNNKEL (reference sequence). V gave up 4 bases and J gave up 0 bases; unmatched junction bases: 6. This CDR3 is 17 amino acids long. The CDR3 is CASSPGLAENSTDTQYF. The CDR3 coding sequence is TGTGCCAGCAGCCCGGGACTAGCGGAGAATAGCACAGATACGCAGTATTTT.

The V and J genes are TRBV19 and TRBJ2-3, with 8 bases identical to TRBD2. Germline V gives CDR1 LNHDA, CDR2 SQIVND (reference sequence). CDR3 length: 16 residues. Trimming took 4 bases from V and 3 from J; bases not matched to a gene: 9. The CDR3 bases are TGTGCCAGTAGTAGAAACTTAGCGGGGATGACAGATACGCAGTATTTT. This encodes CASSRNLAGMTDTQYF.

This chain uses TRBV5-4 with TRBJ2-7; the match to TRBD2 covers 7 bases. The CDR3 totals 12 residues. Germline lookup yields CDR1 SGHNT and CDR2 YYREEE (reference sequence). V was clipped by 3 bases and J by 5 bases; unmatched bases: 2. This chain's CDR3 is CASSSTSDEQYF. Written as DNA, the CDR3 is TGTGCCAGCAGCTCAACTAGCGACGAGCAGTACTTC.

The V call is TRBV27, the J call TRBJ2-2; 10 nucleotides match TRBD1. The CDR3 spans 17 residues. The germline CDR1 and CDR2 sequences are MNHEY and SMNVEV (reference sequence). With V trimmed by 5 bases and J by 4 bases, 10 bases remained unmatched. The CDR3, as DNA: TGTGCCAGCAGTGCAGACCGGGACAGGGGTGGCACCGGGGAGCTGTTTTTT. Protein product: CASSADRDRGGTGELFF.

V usage is TRBV29-1 and J usage is TRBJ1-1; 9 positions match TRBD1. V lost 6 bases, J lost 5 bases, and 7 bases stayed unmatched. The V gene's germline CDR1 is SQVTM and CDR2 ANQGSEA. The CDR3 covers 13 residues. The CDR3 here is CSVHRGLGTEAFF. As DNA, the CDR3 is TGCAGCGTGCACAGGGGGCTCGGGACTGAAGCTTTCTTT.

This clone occurred once. The chain joins TRBV11-3 to TRBJ2-7, with 12 nucleotides matching TRBD2. The length of the CDR3 is 15 residues. V was pared by 5 bases and J by 7 bases, with 9 bases of the junction left unmatched. Per germline, CDR1 SGHNT and CDR2 YENEEA. The CDR3 DNA reads TGTGCCAGCAGCCCGCCTAGCGGGAGGGCCAGTGAGCAGTACTTC. The encoded protein is CASSPPSGRASEQYF.

J is TRBJ2-2 and V is TRBV30; TRBD1 is a possible D gene (5 bases). The CDR3 covers 13 residues. In germline, CDR1 is GTSNPN, CDR2 SVGIG (reference sequence). Between the trimmed V and J ends, which lost 4 bases and 6 bases, there was a span of 12 bases. The CDR3 DNA follows: TGTGCCTGGACAGGGTTCTTCCCCGGGGAGCTGTTTTTT. Translated, it gives CAWTGFFPGELFF. Combining the CDR3 with reference TRBV30 and TRBJ2-2 gives the whole variable domain SQTIHQWPATLVQPVGSPLSLECTVEGTSNPNLYWYRQAAGRGLQLLFYSVGIGQISSEVPQNLSASRPQDRQFILSSKKLLLSDSGFYLCAWTGFFPGELFFGEGSRLTVL.

CDR3 sequence reads: CASSLTGGPNYGYTF. The CDR3 DNA is TGTGCCAGCAGTCTCACAGGGGGCCCTAACTATGGCTACACCTTC. This sequence joins TRBV6-2 or TRBV6-3 and TRBJ1-2, with 9 bases matching TRBD1. Germline V gene lookup returns CDR1 MNHEY and CDR2 SVGEGT. This CDR3 has 15 amino acids. J lost 0 bases, V lost 5 bases, and 4 bases had no gene match.

The chain links TRBV9 to TRBJ2-2, with 8 bases identical to TRBD2. V trimming: 5 bases; J trimming: 4 bases; junction bases outside the gene matches: 7. The CDR3 spans 15 residues. The germline V gene has CDR1 SGDLS and CDR2 YYNGEE. The chain's CDR3 is CASSESGSRTGELFF. For the CDR3, the DNA is TGTGCCAGCAGTGAAAGCGGGAGTCGCACCGGGGAGCTGTTTTTT.

The CDR3 nucleotides read TGTGCCAGCAGCTTGGCCGGGACTAGCTTCAATGAGCAGTTCTTC. Amino acid sequence: CASSLAGTSFNEQFF. The chain links TRBV5-4 to TRBJ2-1; TRBD2 aligns across 9 bases. The CDR3 length is 15 residues. Germline CDR1 is SGHNT and CDR2 is YYREEE (reference sequence). Unmatched junction bases numbered 4, after V lost 0 bases and J lost 6 bases. Full variable domain (missing parts from reference TRBV5-4 and TRBJ2-1): ETGVTQSPTHLIKTRGQQVTLRCSSQSGHNTVSWYQQALGQGPQFIFQYYREEENGRGNFPPRFSGLQFPNYSSELNVNALELDDSALYLCASSLAGTSFNEQFFGPGTRLTVL.

The chain has TRBV24-1 and TRBJ1-2; TRBD1 is a possible D gene (5 bases). The CDR3 totals 13 residues. V was trimmed by 4 bases and J by 4 bases, leaving 9 bases between them. Germline lookup yields CDR1 KGHDR and CDR2 SFDVKD. DNA of the CDR3: TGTGCCACCAGTGACCTCGACAGCTATGGCTACACCTTC. Protein: CATSDLDSYGYTF.